The clone carrying this T cell receptor beta chain was detected only a few times. What it binds is not known. This sample stems from a study of blood T cells in healthy people across ages. Overall study findings and caveats: Strong correlation linked observed beta diversity and percent naive T cells.

V gave up 2 bases and J gave up 2 bases; unmatched junction bases: 8. The CDR3 totals 16 residues. The use of a sample-barcoded 5' primer and a J-beta primer mix characterized a second PCR of about 6 to 12 cycles. A template-switch adaptor containing 12 random nucleotides labeled each cDNA molecule. TCRdb reanalysed the 5' RACE reads using MiXCR and keeps one entry per CDR3 protein. The table includes about 1.6 million distinct CDR3 sequences, about 32% detected once. The chain recombines TRBV12-3 or TRBV12-4 with TRBJ2-7; 8 bases match TRBD1. What was sequenced was blood. The receptor was derived from a woman in her twenties or thirties in good health. The CDR3 protein is CASSLRTGTGPYEQYF. CDR3 in DNA: TGTGCCAGCAGTTTACGGACCGGGACAGGTCCCTACGAGCAGTACTTC.